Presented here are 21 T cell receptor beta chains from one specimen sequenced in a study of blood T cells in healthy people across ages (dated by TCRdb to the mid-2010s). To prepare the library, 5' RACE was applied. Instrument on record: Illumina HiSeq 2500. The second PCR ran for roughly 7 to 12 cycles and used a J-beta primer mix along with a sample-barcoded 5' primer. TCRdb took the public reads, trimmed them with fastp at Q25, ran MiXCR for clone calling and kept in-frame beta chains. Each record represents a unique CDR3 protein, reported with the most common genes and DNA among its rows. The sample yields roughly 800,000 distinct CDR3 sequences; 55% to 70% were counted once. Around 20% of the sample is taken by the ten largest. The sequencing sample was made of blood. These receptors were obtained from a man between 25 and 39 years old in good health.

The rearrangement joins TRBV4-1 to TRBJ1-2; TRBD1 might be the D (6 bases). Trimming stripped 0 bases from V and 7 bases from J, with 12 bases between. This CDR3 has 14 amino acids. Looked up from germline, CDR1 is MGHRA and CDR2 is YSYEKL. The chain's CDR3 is CASSQDRGAVGYTF. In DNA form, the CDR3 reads TGCGCCAGCAGCCAAGATCGGGGGGCGGTTGGCTACACCTTC.

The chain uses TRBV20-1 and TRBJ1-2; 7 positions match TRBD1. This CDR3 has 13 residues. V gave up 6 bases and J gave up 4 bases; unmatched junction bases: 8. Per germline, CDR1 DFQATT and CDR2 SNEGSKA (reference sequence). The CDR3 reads CSAPATGFYGYTF. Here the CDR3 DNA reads TGCAGTGCCCCCGCGACAGGGTTCTATGGCTACACCTTC.

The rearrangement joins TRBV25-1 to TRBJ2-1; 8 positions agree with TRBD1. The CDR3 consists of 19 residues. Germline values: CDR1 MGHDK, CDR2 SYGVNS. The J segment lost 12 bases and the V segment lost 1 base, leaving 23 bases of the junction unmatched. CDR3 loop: CASSESAPRDRFRGDGQFF. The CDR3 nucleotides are TGTGCCAGCAGTGAATCGGCCCCCCGGGACAGGTTCCGGGGCGATGGGCAGTTCTTC.

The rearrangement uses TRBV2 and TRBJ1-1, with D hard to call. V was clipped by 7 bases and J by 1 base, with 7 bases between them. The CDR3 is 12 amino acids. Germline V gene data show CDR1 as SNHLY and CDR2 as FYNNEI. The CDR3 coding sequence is TGTGCCAGCAATAAGGAGAACACTGAAGCTTTCTTT. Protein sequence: CASNKENTEAFF.

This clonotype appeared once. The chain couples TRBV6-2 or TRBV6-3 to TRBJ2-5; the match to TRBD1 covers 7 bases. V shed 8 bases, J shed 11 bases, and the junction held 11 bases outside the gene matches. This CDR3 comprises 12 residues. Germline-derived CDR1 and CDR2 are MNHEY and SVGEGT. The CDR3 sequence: CASCDRVVEQYF. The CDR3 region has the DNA TGTGCCAGCTGCGACAGGGTAGTAGAGCAGTACTTC.

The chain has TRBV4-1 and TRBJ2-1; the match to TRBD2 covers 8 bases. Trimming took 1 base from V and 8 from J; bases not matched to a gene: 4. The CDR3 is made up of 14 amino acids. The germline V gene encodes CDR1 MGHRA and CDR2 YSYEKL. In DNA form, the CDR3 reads TGCGCCAGCAGCCAAGGGAGCGGGGGAGATGAGCAGTTCTTC. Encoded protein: CASSQGSGGDEQFF.

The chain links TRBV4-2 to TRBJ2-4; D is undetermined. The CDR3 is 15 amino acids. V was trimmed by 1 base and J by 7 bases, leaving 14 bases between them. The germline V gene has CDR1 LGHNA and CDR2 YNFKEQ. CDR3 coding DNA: TGTGCCAGCAGCCAAGGTGTTAAGGTGTCTAACATTCAGTACTTC. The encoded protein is CASSQGVKVSNIQYF.

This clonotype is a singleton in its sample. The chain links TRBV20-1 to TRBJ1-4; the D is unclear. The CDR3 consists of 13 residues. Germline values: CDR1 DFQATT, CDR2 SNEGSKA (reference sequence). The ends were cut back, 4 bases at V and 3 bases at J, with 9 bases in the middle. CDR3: CSATGLSNEKLFF. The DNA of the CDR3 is TGCAGTGCTACTGGGCTCTCTAATGAAAAACTGTTTTTT.

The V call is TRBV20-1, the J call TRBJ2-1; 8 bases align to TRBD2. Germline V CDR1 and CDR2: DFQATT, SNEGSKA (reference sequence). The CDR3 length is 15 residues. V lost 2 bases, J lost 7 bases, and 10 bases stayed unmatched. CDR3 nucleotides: TGCAGTGCTAGAAAAGGAAGCGGGAGAGATAATGAGCAGTTCTTC. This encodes CSARKGSGRDNEQFF.

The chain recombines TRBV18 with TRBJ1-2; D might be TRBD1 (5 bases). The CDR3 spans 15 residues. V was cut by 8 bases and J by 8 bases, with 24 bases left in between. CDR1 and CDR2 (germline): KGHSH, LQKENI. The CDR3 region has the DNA TGTGCCAGCGCAACTAGCACGGGGCGCGGTATAGGCTACACCTTC. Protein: CASATSTGRGIGYTF.

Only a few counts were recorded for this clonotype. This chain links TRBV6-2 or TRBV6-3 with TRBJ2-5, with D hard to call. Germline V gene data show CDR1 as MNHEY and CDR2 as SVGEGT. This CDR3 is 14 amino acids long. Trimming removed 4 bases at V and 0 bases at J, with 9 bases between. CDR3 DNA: TGTGCCAGCAGTTTAAAGCGAGACCAAGAGACCCAGTACTTC. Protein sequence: CASSLKRDQETQYF.

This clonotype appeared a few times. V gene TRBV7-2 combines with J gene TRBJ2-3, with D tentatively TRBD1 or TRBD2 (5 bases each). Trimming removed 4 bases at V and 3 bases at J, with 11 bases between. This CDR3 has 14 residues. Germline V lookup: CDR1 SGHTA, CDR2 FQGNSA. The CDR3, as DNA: TGTGCCAGCAGCTGGGACCGATCTACAGATACGCAGTATTTT. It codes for CASSWDRSTDTQYF. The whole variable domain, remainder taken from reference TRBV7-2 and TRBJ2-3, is GAGVSQSPSNKVTEKGKDVELRCDPISGHTALYWYRQSLGQGLEFLIYFQGNSAPDKSGLPSDRFSAERTGGSVSTLTIQRTQQEDSAVYLCASSWDRSTDTQYFGPGTRLTVL.

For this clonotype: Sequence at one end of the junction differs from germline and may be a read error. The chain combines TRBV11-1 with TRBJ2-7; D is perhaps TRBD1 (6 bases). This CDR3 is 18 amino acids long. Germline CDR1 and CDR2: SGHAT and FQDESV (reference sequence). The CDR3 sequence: CARSLDKGQGPGYDEQYF. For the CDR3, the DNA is TGTGCCCGCAGCTTAGACAAAGGTCAGGGGCCGGGGTATGACGAGCAGTACTTC.

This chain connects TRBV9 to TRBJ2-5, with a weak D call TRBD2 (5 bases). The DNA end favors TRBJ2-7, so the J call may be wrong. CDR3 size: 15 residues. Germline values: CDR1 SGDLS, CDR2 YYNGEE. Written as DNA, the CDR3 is TGTGCCAGCAGCACAACGGGGTCTAGAATCCACGAGCAGTACTTC. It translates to CASSTTGSRIHEQYF.

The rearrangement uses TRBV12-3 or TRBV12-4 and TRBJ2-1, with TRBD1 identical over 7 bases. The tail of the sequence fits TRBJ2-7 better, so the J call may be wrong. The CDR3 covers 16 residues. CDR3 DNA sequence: TGTGCCAGCAGTTTAGTCCTTGAGGGGGCATACAATGAGCAGTACTTC. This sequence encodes CASSLVLEGAYNEQYF.

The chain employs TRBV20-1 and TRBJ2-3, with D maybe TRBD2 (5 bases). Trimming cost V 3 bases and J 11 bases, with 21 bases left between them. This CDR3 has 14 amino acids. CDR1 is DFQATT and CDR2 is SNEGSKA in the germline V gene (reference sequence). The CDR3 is CSASAVQTSGKQYF. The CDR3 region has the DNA TGCAGTGCTAGCGCGGTCCAAACCTCCGGGAAGCAGTATTTT.

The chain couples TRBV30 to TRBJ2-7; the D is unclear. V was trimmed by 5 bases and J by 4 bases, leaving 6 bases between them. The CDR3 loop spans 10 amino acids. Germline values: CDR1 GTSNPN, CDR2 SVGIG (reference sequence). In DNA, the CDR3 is TGTGCCTGGGGTTTGTACGAGCAGTACTTC. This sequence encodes CAWGLYEQYF.

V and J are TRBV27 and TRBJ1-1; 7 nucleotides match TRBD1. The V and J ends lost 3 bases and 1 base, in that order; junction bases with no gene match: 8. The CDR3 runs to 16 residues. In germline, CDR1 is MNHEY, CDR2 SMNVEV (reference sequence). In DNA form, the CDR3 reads TGTGCCAGCAGTTTCTCCCCTTGGGACAGGAACACTGAAGCTTTCTTT. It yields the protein CASSFSPWDRNTEAFF.

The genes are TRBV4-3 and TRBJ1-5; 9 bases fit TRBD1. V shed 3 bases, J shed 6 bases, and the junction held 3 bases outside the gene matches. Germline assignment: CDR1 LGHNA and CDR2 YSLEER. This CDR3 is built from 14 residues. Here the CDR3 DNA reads TGCGCCAGCAGCCAGTCGACAGGGGGTCAGCCCCAGCATTTT. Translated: CASSQSTGGQPQHF.

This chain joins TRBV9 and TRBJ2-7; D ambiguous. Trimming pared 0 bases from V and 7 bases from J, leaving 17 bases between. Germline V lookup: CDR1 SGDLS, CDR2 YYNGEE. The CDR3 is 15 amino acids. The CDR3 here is CASSVGPLSYNEQYF. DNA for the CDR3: TGTGCCAGCAGCGTAGGGCCACTCTCCTACAATGAGCAGTACTTC.

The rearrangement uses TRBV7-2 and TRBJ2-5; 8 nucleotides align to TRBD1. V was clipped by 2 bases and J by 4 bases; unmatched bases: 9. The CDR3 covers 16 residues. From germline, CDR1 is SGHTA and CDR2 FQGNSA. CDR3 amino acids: CASSLLGQVVRETQYF. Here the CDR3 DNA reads TGTGCCAGCAGCTTACTGGGACAGGTGGTCCGAGAGACCCAGTACTTC.